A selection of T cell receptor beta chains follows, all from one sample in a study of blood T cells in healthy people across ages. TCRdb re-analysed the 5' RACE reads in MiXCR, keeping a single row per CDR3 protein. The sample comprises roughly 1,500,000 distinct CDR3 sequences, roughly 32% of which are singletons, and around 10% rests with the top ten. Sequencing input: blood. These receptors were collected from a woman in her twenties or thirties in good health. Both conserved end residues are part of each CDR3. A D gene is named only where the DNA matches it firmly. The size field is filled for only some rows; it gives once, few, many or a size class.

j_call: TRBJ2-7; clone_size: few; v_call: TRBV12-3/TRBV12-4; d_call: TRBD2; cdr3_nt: TGTGCCAGCAGTTTCGGGAGGGGGTTGTACGAGCAGTACTTC; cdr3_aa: CASSFGRGLYEQYF
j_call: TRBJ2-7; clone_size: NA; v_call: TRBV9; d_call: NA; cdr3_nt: TGTGCCAGCAGCGTCCAGGAGGGAGAGCAGTACTTC; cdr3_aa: CASSVQEGEQYF
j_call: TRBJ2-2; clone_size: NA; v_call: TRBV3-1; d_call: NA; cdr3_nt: TGTGCCAGCAGCCGTCTGACAGGGACTAACACCGGGGAGCTGTTTTTT; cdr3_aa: CASSRLTGTNTGELFF
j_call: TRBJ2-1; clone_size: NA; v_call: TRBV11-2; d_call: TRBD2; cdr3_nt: TGTGCCAGCAGCCCGACGACTAGCGGGAGTCTTAATGAGCAGTTCTTC; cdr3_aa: CASSPTTSGSLNEQFF
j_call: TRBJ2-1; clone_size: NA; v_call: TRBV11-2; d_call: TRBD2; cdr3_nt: TGTGCCAGCAGCTTAGTCAGCCTAGCGGGGGGGCCAAGGGTTCCAGAGCAGTTCTTC; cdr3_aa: CASSLVSLAGGPRVPEQFF
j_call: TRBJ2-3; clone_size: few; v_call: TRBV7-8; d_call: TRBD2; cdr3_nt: TGTGCCAGCAGCTTAGCGCGGGAGCGCGTAGTTGGTACGCAGTATTTT; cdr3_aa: CASSLARERVVGTQYF
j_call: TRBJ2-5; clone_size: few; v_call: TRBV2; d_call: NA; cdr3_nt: TGTGCCAGCAGTGAAAGGGCCCCGAAAGAGACCCAGTACTTC; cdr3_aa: CASSERAPKETQYF
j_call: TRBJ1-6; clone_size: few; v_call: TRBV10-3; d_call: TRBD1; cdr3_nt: TGTGCCATCAGTCCGGACAGGACAACCAATTCACCCCTCCACTTT; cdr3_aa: CAISPDRTTNSPLHF
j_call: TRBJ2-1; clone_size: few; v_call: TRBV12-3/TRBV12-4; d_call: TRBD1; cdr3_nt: TGTGCCAGCAGGAACCAACCGGGACAGAGTCCTACGAGCTCCTACAATGAGCAGTTCTTC; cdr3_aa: CASRNQPGQSPTSSYNEQFF
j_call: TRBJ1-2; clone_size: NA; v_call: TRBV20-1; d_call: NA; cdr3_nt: TGCAGTGCTAGAGTCCCCCCGGCGCGGGGGGACTATGGCTACACCTTC; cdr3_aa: CSARVPPARGDYGYTF
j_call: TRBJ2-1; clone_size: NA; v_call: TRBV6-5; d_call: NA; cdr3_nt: TGTGCCAGCAGTTACTGGCGCGCCCGACTGGGCTCCTACAATGAGCAGTTCTTC; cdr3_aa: CASSYWRARLGSYNEQFF
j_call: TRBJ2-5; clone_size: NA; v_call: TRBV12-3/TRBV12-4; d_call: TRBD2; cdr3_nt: TGTGCCAGCAGTTCTAGCGGGACCTACAAGCAGTACTTC; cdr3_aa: CASSSSGTYKQYF
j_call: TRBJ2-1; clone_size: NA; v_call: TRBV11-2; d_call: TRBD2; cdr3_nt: TGTGCCAGCAGCTTCCCCCAGCGGGGAGTCTCCTACAATGAGCAGTTCTTC; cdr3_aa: CASSFPQRGVSYNEQFF
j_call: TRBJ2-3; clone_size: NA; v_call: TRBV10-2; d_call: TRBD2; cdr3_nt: TGCGCCGGCAGCGATCGACTAGCGGCGAGCACAGATACGCAGTATTTT; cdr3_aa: CAGSDRLAASTDTQYF
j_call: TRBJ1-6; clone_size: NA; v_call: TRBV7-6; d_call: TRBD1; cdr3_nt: TGTGCCAGCAGCTTCCGACGCTCTAGACAGGGGATTAATTCACCCCTCCACTTT; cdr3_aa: CASSFRRSRQGINSPLHF
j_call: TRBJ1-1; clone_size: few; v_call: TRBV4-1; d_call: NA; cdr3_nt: TGCGCCAGCAGCCAAGATCGCAGGCACACTGAAGCTTTCTTT; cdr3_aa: CASSQDRRHTEAFF
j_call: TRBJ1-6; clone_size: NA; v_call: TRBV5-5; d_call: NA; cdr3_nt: TGTGCCAGCAGCTTGGAACACGGGATTCCTCAAAATTCACCCCTCCACTTT; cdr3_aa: CASSLEHGIPQNSPLHF
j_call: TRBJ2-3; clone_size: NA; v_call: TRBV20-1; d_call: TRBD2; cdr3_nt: TGCAGTGCTAGAGACTCTAGCGGGAGCCCAGATACGCAGTATTTT; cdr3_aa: CSARDSSGSPDTQYF
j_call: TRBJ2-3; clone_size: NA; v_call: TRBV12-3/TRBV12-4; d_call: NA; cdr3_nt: TGTGCCAGCAGTCCCAGATCGGGACTTTCTAGCACAGATACGCAGTATTTT; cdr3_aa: CASSPRSGLSSTDTQYF
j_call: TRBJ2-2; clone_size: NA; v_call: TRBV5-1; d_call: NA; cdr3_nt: TGCGCCAGCAGCTTGCAGGGGCCGGATAACACCGGGGAGCTGTTTTTT; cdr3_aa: CASSLQGPDNTGELFF
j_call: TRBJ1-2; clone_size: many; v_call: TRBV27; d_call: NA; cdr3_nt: TGTGCCAGCAGTTTCGGGCGGAGCTATGGCTACACCTTC; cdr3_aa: CASSFGRSYGYTF
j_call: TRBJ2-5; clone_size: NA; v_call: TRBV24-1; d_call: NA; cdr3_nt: TGTGCCACCAGTGATTTGCCGGCAAGGGGAGGAGAGACCCAGTACTTC; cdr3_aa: CATSDLPARGGETQYF
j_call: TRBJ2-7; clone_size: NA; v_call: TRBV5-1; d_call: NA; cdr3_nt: TGCGCCAGCAGCTCGGACGACTACTCGCAGTACTTC; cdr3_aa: CASSSDDYSQYF
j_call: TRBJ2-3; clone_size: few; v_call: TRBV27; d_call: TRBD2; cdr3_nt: TGTGCCAGCAGGGAAGGGACTAGCGGATTAGGCACAGATACGCAGTATTTT; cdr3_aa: CASREGTSGLGTDTQYF
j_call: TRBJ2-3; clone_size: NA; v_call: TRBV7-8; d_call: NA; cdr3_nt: TGTGCCAGCAGCCTGGGGGTTGGATGGGCCCAAAGCACAGATACGCAGTATTTT; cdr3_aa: CASSLGVGWAQSTDTQYF
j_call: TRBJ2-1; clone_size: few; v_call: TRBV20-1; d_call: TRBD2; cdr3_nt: TGCAGTGCTTCAGAGACTAGCGGTCACCCCTACAATGAGCAGTTCTTC; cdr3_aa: CSASETSGHPYNEQFF
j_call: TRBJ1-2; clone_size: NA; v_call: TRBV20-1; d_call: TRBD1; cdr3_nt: TGCAGTGCTAGAGGACAGGGGGCGCAGGACTATGGCTACACCTTC; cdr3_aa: CSARGQGAQDYGYTF
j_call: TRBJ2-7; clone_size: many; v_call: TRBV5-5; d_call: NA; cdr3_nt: TGTGCCAGCAGCTTGTCGTGGCCGGTTTCGGACGAGCAGTACTTC; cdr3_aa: CASSLSWPVSDEQYF
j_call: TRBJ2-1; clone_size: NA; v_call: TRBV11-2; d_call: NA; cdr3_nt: TGTGCCAGCAGCTTAAGCAGGAACCCCAAGGGCGATGAGCAGTTCTTC; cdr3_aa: CASSLSRNPKGDEQFF
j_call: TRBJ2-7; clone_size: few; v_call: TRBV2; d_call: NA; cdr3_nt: TGTGCCAGCAGTAATAATCAGGGAACCGAGCAGTACTTC; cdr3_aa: CASSNNQGTEQYF